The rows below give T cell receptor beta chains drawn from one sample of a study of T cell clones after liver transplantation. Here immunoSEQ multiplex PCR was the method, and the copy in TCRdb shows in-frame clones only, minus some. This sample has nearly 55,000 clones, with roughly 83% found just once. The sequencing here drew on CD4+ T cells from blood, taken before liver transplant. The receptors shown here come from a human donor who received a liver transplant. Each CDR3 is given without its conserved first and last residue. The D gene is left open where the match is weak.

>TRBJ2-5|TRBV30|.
AWSVPGQQETQY
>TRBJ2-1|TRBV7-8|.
ASSSFRGISYNEQF
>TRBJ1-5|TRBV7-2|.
ASSSGQSSNQPQH
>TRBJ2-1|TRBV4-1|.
ASSQDLGTSSYNEQF
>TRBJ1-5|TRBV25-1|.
ASSERGGAGQPQH
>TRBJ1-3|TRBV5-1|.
ASSLGDSSGNTIY
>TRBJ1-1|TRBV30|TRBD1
AWSFEAGGGMNTEAF
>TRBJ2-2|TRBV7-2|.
ASSLELRTGELF
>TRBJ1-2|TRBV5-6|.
ASSQGRGNYGYT
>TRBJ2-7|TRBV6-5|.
ASSYSGGQYEQY
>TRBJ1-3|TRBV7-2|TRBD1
ASSFGQEEDTIY
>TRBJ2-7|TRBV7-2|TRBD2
ASSLRTSGGSEQY
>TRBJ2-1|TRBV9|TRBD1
ASSVVGMGTGIYEQF
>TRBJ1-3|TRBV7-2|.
ASSLEGGVSGNTIY
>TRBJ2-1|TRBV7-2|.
ASSLDQGTYNEQF
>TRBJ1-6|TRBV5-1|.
ASRPDRDSPLH
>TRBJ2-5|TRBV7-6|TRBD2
ASTPGTSGQETQY
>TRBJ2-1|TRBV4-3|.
ASSQTGNSYNEQF
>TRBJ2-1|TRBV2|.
ASSDTF
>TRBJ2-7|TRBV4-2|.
ASSQDQGRSEQY
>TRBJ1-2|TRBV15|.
ATSRPQANYGYT
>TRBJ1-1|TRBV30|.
AWAIGEGTEAF
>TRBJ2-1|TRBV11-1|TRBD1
ASSLQGNEQF
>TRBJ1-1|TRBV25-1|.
ASSRGTGEAF
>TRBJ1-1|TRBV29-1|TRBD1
SGGQGEYTEAF
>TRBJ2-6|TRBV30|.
AWSVQSSGANVLT
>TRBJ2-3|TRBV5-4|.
ASSSDQVADTQY
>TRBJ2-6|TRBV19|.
ASSKDSPGVIGANVLT
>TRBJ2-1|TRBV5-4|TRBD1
ASNQGTGGSYNEQF
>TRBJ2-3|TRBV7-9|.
ASSFNGPTDTQY
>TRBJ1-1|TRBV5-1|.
ASSFDFKGTEAF